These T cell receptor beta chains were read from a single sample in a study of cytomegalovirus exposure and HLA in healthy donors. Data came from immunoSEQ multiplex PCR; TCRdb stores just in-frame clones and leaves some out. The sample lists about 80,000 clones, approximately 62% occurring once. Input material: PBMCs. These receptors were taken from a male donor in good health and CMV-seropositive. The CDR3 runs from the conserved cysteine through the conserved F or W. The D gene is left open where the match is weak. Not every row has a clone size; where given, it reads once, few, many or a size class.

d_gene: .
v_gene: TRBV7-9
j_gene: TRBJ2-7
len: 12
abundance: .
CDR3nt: TGTGCCAGCAGATCACACAGGGACGAGCAGTACTTC
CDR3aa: CASRSHRDEQYF

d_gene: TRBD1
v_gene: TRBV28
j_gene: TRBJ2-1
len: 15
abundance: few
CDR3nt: TGTGCCAGCAGTCCCGGGACAGTGGGCTACAATGAGCAGTTCTTC
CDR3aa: CASSPGTVGYNEQFF

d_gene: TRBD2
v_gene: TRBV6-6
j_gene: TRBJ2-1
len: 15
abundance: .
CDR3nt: TGTGCCAGCACGAGAGGGACTAGCGCGACCTCAGAGCAGTTCTTC
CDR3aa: CASTRGTSATSEQFF

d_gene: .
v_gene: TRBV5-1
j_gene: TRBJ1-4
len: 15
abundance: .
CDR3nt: TGCGCCAGCAGCTTGGAGAGCGGAACTGGGGAAAAACTGTTTTTT
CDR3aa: CASSLESGTGEKLFF

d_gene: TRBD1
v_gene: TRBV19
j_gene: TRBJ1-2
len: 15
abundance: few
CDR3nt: TGTGCCAGTAGTAGAGGGCCGGGACAGACTTATGGCTACACCTTC
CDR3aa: CASSRGPGQTYGYTF

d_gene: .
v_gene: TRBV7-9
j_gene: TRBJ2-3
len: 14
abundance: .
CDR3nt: TGTGCCAGCAGCCCTGGGGGCTTGGCAGATACGCAGTATTTT
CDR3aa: CASSPGGLADTQYF

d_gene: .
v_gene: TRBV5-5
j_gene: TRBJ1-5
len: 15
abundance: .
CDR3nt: TGTGCCAGCAGCCCAACAGCAGCCGTGAATCAGCCCCAGCATTTT
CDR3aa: CASSPTAAVNQPQHF

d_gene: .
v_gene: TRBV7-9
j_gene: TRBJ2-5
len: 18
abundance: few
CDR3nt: TGTGCCAGCAGCTTAGCGTCTCGGACAGAACTTACACAAGAGACCCAGTACTTC
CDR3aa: CASSLASRTELTQETQYF

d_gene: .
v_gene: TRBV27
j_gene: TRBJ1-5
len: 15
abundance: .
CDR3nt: TGTGCCAGCGGGGTTATGGCGGGAGGAGGTCAGCCCCAGCATTTT
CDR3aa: CASGVMAGGGQPQHF

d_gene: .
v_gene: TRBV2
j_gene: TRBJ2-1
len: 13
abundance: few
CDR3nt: TGTGCCAGCAGTGAAACCCCGAGACAGGAGCAGTTCTTC
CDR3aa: CASSETPRQEQFF

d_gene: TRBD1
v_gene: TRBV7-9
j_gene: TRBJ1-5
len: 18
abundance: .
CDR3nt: TGTGCCAGCAGCGACGACAGGGGGCCCCTATTGAGCAATCAGCCCCAGCATTTT
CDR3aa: CASSDDRGPLLSNQPQHF

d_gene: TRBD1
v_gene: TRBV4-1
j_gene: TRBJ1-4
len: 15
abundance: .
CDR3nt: TGCGCCAGCAGCCAAGACAGGGGGCGTAATGAAAAACTGTTTTTT
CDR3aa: CASSQDRGRNEKLFF

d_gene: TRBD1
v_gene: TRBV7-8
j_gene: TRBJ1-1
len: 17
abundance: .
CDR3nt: TGTGCCAGCAGCTTAGTCGGACAGGGCGTCGGGAACACTGAAGCTTTCTTT
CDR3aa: CASSLVGQGVGNTEAFF

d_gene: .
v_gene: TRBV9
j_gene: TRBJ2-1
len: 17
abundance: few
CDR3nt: TGTGCCAGCAGCGAACCCCGATCCGTTCTAGGCTACAATGAGCAGTTCTTC
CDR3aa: CASSEPRSVLGYNEQFF

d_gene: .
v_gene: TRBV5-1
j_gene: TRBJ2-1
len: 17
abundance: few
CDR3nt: TGCGCCAGCAGCTTCCGGCCTAACAGCGGGCGCTACAATGAGCAGTTCTTC
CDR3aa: CASSFRPNSGRYNEQFF

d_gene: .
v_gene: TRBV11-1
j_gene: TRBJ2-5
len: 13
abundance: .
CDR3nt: TGTGCCAGCAGCTTAAATAGAAAAGAGACCCAGTACTTC
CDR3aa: CASSLNRKETQYF

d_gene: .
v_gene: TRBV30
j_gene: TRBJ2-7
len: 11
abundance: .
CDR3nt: TGTGCCTGGAGGACAGGTTCAAGGCAGTACTTC
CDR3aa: CAWRTGSRQYF

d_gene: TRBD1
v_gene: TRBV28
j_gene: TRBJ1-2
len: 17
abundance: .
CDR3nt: TGTGCCAGCAGTTTATTTGTGACAGGGGAATTGGACTATGGCTACACCTTC
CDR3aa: CASSLFVTGELDYGYTF

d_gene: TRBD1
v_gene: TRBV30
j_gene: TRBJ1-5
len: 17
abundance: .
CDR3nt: TGTGCCTGGAGTGTTGACAGGGGTCCTTTTAGCAATCAGCCCCAGCATTTT
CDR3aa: CAWSVDRGPFSNQPQHF

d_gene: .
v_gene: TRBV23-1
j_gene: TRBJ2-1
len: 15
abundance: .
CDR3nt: TGCGCCAGCAGTCAAGGAGTAGGCGATCACAATGAGCAGTTCTTC
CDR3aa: CASSQGVGDHNEQFF

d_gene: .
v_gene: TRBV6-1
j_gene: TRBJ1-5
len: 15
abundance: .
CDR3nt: TGTGCCAGCAGTGAAGCAGGACAGCAAAATCAGCCCCAGCATTTT
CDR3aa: CASSEAGQQNQPQHF

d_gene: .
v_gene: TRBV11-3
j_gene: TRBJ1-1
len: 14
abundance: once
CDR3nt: TGTGCCAGCAGCTTAGACAGGGGAAACACTGAAGCTTTCTTT
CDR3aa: CASSLDRGNTEAFF

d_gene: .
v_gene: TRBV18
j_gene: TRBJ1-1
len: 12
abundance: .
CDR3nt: TGTGCCAGCTCACCAATAGGCGGTGAAGCTTTCTTT
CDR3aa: CASSPIGGEAFF

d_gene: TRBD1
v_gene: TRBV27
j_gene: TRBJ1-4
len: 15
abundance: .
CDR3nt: TGTGCCAGCAGTCCGACAGGGGGCCGCGGTGAAAAACTGTTTTTT
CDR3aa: CASSPTGGRGEKLFF

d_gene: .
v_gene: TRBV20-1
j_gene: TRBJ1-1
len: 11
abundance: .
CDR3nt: TGCAGTGCAACCCCCGGGACACGAGCTTTCTTT
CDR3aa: CSATPGTRAFF

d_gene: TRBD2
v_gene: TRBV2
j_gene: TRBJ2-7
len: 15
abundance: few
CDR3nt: TGTGCCAGCAGTCCCCGGACTAGCGGAACCTACGAGCAGTACTTC
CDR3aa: CASSPRTSGTYEQYF

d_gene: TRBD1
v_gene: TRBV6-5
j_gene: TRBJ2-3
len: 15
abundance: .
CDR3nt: TGTGCCAGCAGCCGCGACAGGGGCAGCACAGATACGCAGTATTTT
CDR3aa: CASSRDRGSTDTQYF

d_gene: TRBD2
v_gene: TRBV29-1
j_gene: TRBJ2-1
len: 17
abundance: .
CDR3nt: TGCAGCGTTGAAGGACTAGCGGGGGGGCCGGGAGACAATGAGCAGTTCTTC
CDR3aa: CSVEGLAGGPGDNEQFF

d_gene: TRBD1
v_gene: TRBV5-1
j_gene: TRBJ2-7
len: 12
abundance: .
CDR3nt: TGCGCCAGCAGTGGCCAGGGGGCCGAGCAGTACTTC
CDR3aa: CASSGQGAEQYF

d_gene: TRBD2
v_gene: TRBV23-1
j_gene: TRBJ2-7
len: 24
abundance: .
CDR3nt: TGCGCCAGCAGTCAATCGAAAAGGAATCGCCTCCAGGGAGGCGGGGGGCCGCCGATCTACGAGCAGTACTTC
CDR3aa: CASSQSKRNRLQGGGGPPIYEQYF

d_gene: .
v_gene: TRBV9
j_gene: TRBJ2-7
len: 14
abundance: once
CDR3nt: TGTGCCAGCAGCGTAACCGGGACAATCGACGAGCAGTACTTC
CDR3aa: CASSVTGTIDEQYF

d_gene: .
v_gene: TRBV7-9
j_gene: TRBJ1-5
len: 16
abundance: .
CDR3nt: TGTGCCAGCAGCTTATCCACAGACATGCTCAATCAGCCCCAGCATTTT
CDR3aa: CASSLSTDMLNQPQHF

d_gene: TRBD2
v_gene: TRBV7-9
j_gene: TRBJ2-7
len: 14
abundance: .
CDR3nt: TGTGCCAGTAGCTTTAGCGGGGGGAGGGCCGAGCAGTACTTC
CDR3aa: CASSFSGGRAEQYF

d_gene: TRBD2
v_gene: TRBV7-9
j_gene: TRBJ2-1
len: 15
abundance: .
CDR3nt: TGTGCCAGCAGAGGACTAGCTGATTCCGGGAATGAGCAGTTCTTC
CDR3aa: CASRGLADSGNEQFF

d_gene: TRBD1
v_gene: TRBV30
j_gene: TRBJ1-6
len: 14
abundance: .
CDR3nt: TGTGCCTGGAGTGTCCCGGGACAGGGGCCACCCCTCCACTTT
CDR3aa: CAWSVPGQGPPLHF

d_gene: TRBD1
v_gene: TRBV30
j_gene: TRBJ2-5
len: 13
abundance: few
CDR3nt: TGTGCCTGGATACGAGGGGGCGGGGAGACCCAGTACTTC
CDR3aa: CAWIRGGGETQYF

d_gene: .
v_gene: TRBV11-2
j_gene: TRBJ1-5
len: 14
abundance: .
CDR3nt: TGTGCCAGCAGCTTAGATTCCAGGGGTCAGCCCCAGCATTTT
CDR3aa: CASSLDSRGQPQHF

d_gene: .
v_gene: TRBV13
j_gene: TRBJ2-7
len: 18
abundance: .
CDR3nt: TGTGCCAGCAGCCTTCTCTCTGTACAGGATCACGGTGGCTACGAGCAGTACTTC
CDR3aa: CASSLLSVQDHGGYEQYF

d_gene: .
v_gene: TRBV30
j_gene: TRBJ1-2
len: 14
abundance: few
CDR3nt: TGTGCCTGGAGTCCAGAAGGGGGATTATATGGCTACACCTTC
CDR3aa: CAWSPEGGLYGYTF

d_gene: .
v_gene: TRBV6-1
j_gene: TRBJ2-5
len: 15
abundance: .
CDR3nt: TGTGCCAGCACAATAGACCCGGGTGGCCAAGAGACCCAGTACTTC
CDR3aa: CASTIDPGGQETQYF

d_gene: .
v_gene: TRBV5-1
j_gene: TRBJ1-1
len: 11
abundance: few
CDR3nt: TGCGCCAGCAGCCCAGGAGGTGAAGCTTTCTTT
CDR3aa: CASSPGGEAFF

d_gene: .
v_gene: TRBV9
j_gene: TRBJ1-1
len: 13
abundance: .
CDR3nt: TGTGCCAGCAGCGTAGTAGCAAACACTGAAGCTTTCTTT
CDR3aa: CASSVVANTEAFF

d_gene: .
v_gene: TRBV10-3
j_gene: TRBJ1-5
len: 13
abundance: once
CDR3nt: TGTGCCATCAGTGGGGACCAGGGAGGGCCCCAGCATTTT
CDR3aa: CAISGDQGGPQHF

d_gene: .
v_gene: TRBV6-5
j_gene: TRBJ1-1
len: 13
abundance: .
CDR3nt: TGTGCCAGCACCCGGGGTGGGAACACTGAAGCTTTCTTT
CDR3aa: CASTRGGNTEAFF

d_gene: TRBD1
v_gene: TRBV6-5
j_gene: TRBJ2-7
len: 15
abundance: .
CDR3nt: TGTGCCAGCACCTCGGCAGGGGGTGAAGATAACGAGCAGTACTTC
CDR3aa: CASTSAGGEDNEQYF

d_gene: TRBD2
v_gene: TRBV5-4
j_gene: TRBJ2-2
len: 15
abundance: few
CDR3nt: TGTGCCAGCAGCTATAGACTAGCGGGGACCGGGGAGCTGTTTTTT
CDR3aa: CASSYRLAGTGELFF

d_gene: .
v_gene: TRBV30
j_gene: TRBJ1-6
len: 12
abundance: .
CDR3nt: TGTGCCTGCCGCTCAGCGAGCTCACCCCTCCACTTT
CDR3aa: CACRSASSPLHF

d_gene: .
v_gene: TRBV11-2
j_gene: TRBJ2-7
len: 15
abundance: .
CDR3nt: TGTGCCAGCAGCTTACAGGGATCTCCAAGGGGCGAGCAGTACTTC
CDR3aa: CASSLQGSPRGEQYF

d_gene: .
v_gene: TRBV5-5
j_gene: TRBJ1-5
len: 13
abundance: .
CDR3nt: TGTGCCAGCAGCTTGCACTCCTCTCCGCCCCAGCATTTT
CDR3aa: CASSLHSSPPQHF

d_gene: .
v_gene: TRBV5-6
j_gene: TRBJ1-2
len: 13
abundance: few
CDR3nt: TGTGCCAGCAGGCGGGACGATACCCATGGCTACACCTTC
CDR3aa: CASRRDDTHGYTF

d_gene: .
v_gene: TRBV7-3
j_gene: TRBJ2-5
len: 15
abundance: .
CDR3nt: TGTGCCAGCAGCTTACGTGGGCAGGGGGGAGAGACCCAGTACTTC
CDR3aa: CASSLRGQGGETQYF

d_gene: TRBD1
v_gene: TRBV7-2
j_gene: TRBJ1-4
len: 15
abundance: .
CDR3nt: TGTGCCAGCAGCTTAGGAGGACAGGTGGCTGAAAAACTGTTTTTT
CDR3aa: CASSLGGQVAEKLFF

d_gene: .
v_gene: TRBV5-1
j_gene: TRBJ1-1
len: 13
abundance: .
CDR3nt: TGCGCCAGCAGCTTGGGGGCGAACACTGAAGCTTTCTTT
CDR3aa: CASSLGANTEAFF